This record looks at one TCR beta chain sequence and its context. Its target is unknown. Germline V gene lookup returns CDR1 SGHTA and CDR2 FQGNSA. The CDR3 length is 17 residues. Trimming removed 1 base from V and 4 bases from J, with 17 bases in between. These data belong to a study of long-term antiretroviral therapy in people with HIV. Background on the study: In the earliest collections, sampling predates the 2015 immediate-ART recommendation by about a decade.

Overall study findings and caveats: CDR3 lengths in HIV samples spanned a narrower range than controls. Absence of data on ART adherence, viral resistance or therapy changes was noted.

Samples were assayed with immunoSEQ v3.0 at survey level. TCRdb's copy holds only in-frame clones and misses some; the assay was immunoSEQ multiplex PCR. The sample includes about 22,000 clones, approximately 90% seen only once; the top ten take more than 6.5%. The sequences come from unsorted PBMCs, collected 1.8 years before starting antiretroviral therapy. The TCR sequence derives from a woman younger than 45 with HIV. This chain uses TRBV7-2 with TRBJ1-5; D is possibly TRBD1 (6 bases). This CDR3 is CASSLVGGQDLNQPQHF. CDR3 DNA: TGTGCCAGCAGCTTAGTGGGGGGACAAGATTTAAATCAGCCCCAGCATTTT. Combining the CDR3 with reference TRBV7-2 and TRBJ1-5 gives the whole variable domain GAGVSQSPSNKVTEKGKDVELRCDPISGHTALYWYRQSLGQGLEFLIYFQGNSAPDKSGLPSDRFSAERTGGSVSTLTIQRTQQEDSAVYLCASSLVGGQDLNQPQHFGDGTRLSIL.